Each of the 17 T cell receptor beta chains below was sequenced from the same sample in a study of T cells in Graves' hyperthyroidism and ophthalmopathy. Amplification targeted TCR beta CDR3 regions from RNA transcripts. HTBI primers were the set used in a first-round RT-PCR of the TCR CDR3. Using its own MiXCR run on the multiplex PCR reads, TCRdb lists one record per CDR3 protein. Of around 520,000 distinct CDR3 sequences listed, roughly a quarter are singletons. The sequenced material came from blood. The receptors originated from a young woman with Graves' ophthalmopathy.

The chain joins TRBV30 to TRBJ2-4, with a tentative D call TRBD1 (5 bases). V was shortened by 2 bases and J by 1 base, with 9 bases between the two germline ends. The CDR3 covers 14 residues. Germline V lookup: CDR1 GTSNPN, CDR2 SVGIG (reference sequence). The CDR3 nucleotides read TGTGCCTGGAGTCTTGCAGGGGCCAAAAACATTCAGTACTTC. This sequence encodes CAWSLAGAKNIQYF.

This clonotype was picked up many times. This sequence joins TRBV7-9 and TRBJ1-1; D is ambiguous. Germline CDR1 SEHNR, CDR2 FQNEAQ (reference sequence). Trimming removed 1 base from V and 3 bases from J, with 9 bases in between. The CDR3 is 14 amino acids. The CDR3 sequence: CASSLDRWYTEAFF. The CDR3 DNA is TGTGCCAGCAGCTTAGACCGATGGTACACTGAAGCTTTCTTT. Combining the CDR3 with reference TRBV7-9 and TRBJ1-1 gives the whole variable domain DTGVSQNPRHKITKRGQNVTFRCDPISEHNRLYWYRQTLGQGPEFLTYFQNEAQLEKSRLLSDRFSAERPKGSFSTLEIQRTEQGDSAMYLCASSLDRWYTEAFFGQGTRLTVV.

This clonotype was detected ten times or more. The chain has TRBV6-2 or TRBV6-3 and TRBJ1-1; D is undetermined. Per germline, CDR1 MNHEY and CDR2 SVGEGT. Between the trimmed V and J ends, which lost 5 bases and 1 base, there was a span of 11 bases. The CDR3 sequence is 14 residues long. The chain's CDR3 is CASSALSWNTEAFF. CDR3 nucleotide sequence: TGTGCCAGCAGTGCCCTTAGCTGGAACACTGAAGCTTTCTTT.

The chain couples TRBV5-1 to TRBJ1-5; 12 bases line up with TRBD1. V lost 3 bases to trimming and J lost 6 bases; unmatched junction nucleotides: 4. Germline V gives CDR1 SGHRS, CDR2 YFSETQ. The CDR3 spans 15 residues. As DNA, the CDR3 is TGCGCCAGCAGCTGGGGGACAGGGGGCGGTCAGCCCCAGCATTTT. As protein: CASSWGTGGGQPQHF.

In DNA form, the CDR3 reads TGTGCCAGCAGCTGGGGACAGGGAGGGGAAGAGACCCAGTACTTC. Its protein is CASSWGQGGEETQYF. V gene TRBV6-1 combines with J gene TRBJ2-5; TRBD1 matches 9 bases. CDR3 size: 15 residues. Germline CDR1 reads MNHNS; CDR2 reads SASEGT. V shed 6 bases and J 3 bases; nucleotides not matched to a gene: 8.

This chain connects TRBV19 to TRBJ1-2, with a possible D match to TRBD1 (6 bases). The germline CDR1 and CDR2 sequences are LNHDA and SQIVND (reference sequence). Trimming pared 5 bases from V and 3 bases from J, leaving 13 bases between. The CDR3 length is 14 residues. The CDR3 region has the DNA TGTGCCAGTAGTCGTTTGACAGGAGACTATGGCTACACCTTC. It yields the protein CASSRLTGDYGYTF.

This clonotype was seen at least ten times. V gene TRBV29-1 combines with J gene TRBJ2-7, with 9 nucleotides matching TRBD1. CDR3 length: 14 residues. Germline CDR1 SQVTM, CDR2 ANQGSEA. V lost 7 bases to trimming and J lost 4 bases; unmatched junction nucleotides: 11. The CDR3 nucleotides read TGCAGCGCATATCCGGGACAGGGATCGTACGAGCAGTACTTC. It encodes CSAYPGQGSYEQYF.

This clonotype was seen repeatedly, ten times or more. CDR3 sequence reads: CASELSGANVLTF. The DNA for the CDR3 is TGTGCCAGCGAGCTCTCTGGGGCCAACGTCCTGACTTTC. The chain is built from TRBV6-5 and TRBJ2-6; D gene unclear. The CDR3 loop spans 13 amino acids. Looked up from germline, CDR1 is MNHEY and CDR2 is SVGAGI. The V and J ends lost 8 bases and 0 bases respectively, with 5 bases between them.

This clonotype was picked up many times. This rearrangement joins TRBV29-1 to TRBJ1-2, with unresolved D. Germline CDR1 and CDR2: SQVTM and ANQGSEA. Trimming took off 0 bases at V and 1 base at J, with 9 bases between the two ends. CDR3 length: 14 amino acids. The CDR3: CSVEDRGINYGYTF. The CDR3 coding sequence is TGCAGCGTTGAAGATCGAGGAATTAACTATGGCTACACCTTC. Full variable domain (rest looked up from reference TRBV29-1 and TRBJ1-2): SAVISQKPSRDICQRGTSLTIQCQVDSQVTMMFWYRQQPGQSLTLIATANQGSEATYESGFVIDKFPISRPNLTFSTLTVSNMSPEDSSIYLCSVEDRGINYGYTFGSGTRLTVV.

This sequence joins TRBV19 and TRBJ2-5; D is unclear. The V and J ends lost 1 base and 5 bases respectively, with 11 bases between them. The V gene's germline CDR1 is LNHDA and CDR2 SQIVND (reference sequence). The CDR3 has 14 residues. In DNA form, the CDR3 reads TGTGCCAGTAGTATAGCGTTGTTTGTGGAGACCCAGTACTTC. Translated, it gives CASSIALFVETQYF.

Ten or more counts support this clonotype. V and J are TRBV4-1 and TRBJ2-7; D possibly corresponds to TRBD2 (7 bases). V dropped 6 bases and J dropped 2 bases, with 20 bases sitting between them. Germline CDR1 is MGHRA and CDR2 is YSYEKL. The CDR3 contains 16 residues. CDR3 nucleotides: TGCGCCAGCAGATCCTCACTTGGGGGGGCAACCTACGAGCAGTACTTC. It specifies CASRSSLGGATYEQYF.

This clonotype was counted at least ten times. The CDR3 protein is CASSSKGSETQYF. CDR3 bases: TGTGCCAGTAGTTCCAAGGGATCAGAGACCCAGTACTTC. The chain has TRBV19 and TRBJ2-5, with D uncertain. V gave up 5 bases and J gave up 4 bases, with 11 bases separating them. CDR3 length equals 13 residues. Germline assignment: CDR1 LNHDA and CDR2 SQIVND (reference sequence).

This clonotype came up many times. The chain uses TRBV4-3 and TRBJ2-7; tentatively, D is TRBD1 (5 bases). With 1 base removed from V and 4 bases from J, the gap between germline ends came to 8 bases. The CDR3 is made up of 13 amino acids. Per germline, CDR1 LGHNA and CDR2 YSLEER. CDR3 sequence: CASSQASGYEQYF. In DNA, the CDR3 is TGCGCCAGCAGCCAAGCCTCAGGGTACGAGCAGTACTTC.

Many counts were recorded for this clonotype. The chain joins TRBV5-1 to TRBJ2-5; D not resolved. This CDR3 has 14 amino acids. Between the trimmed V and J ends, which lost 1 base and 5 bases, there was a span of 12 bases. Per germline, CDR1 SGHRS and CDR2 YFSETQ. CDR3 residues: CASSLNPAVETQYF. CDR3 nucleotides: TGCGCCAGCAGCTTGAATCCGGCCGTTGAGACCCAGTACTTC. Variable domain in full (rest from reference TRBV5-1 and TRBJ2-5): KAGVTQTPRYLIKTRGQQVTLSCSPISGHRSVSWYQQTPGQGLQFLFEYFSETQRNKGNFPGRFSGRQFSNSRSEMNVSTLELGDSALYLCASSLNPAVETQYFGPGTRLLVL.

The chain recombines TRBV29-1 with TRBJ1-1; D is perhaps TRBD1 (5 bases). Trimming took off 0 bases at V and 6 bases at J, with 11 bases between the two ends. CDR1 is SQVTM, CDR2 ANQGSEA, per germline. This CDR3 region has 13 residues. The CDR3 bases are TGCAGCGTTGAAGATGCAGGGAGGGCTGAAGCTTTCTTT. This codes for CSVEDAGRAEAFF.

This clonotype was detected many times. The rearrangement links TRBV19 to TRBJ2-7; the D gene is possibly TRBD2 (6 bases). CDR3 length: 16 residues. V was clipped by 6 bases and J by 5 bases, with 23 bases between them. Germline V gene sequence: CDR1 LNHDA, CDR2 SQIVND (reference sequence). The CDR3 loop is CASRPLGGDASHEQYF. Written as DNA, the CDR3 is TGTGCCAGTAGACCGCTAGGAGGGGACGCAAGCCACGAGCAGTACTTC. Full variable domain (rest looked up from reference TRBV19 and TRBJ2-7): DGGITQSPKYLFRKEGQNVTLSCEQNLNHDAMYWYRQDPGQGLRLIYYSQIVNDFQKGDIAEGYSVSREKKESFPLTVTSAQKNPTAFYLCASRPLGGDASHEQYFGPGTRLTVT.

This clonotype came up many times. The V call is TRBV9, the J call TRBJ1-2, with D possibly TRBD1 on 5 matching bases. Germline lookup yields CDR1 SGDLS and CDR2 YYNGEE. V was pared by 0 bases and J by 1 base, with 10 bases between. This CDR3 has 15 amino acids. CDR3 DNA sequence: TGTGCCAGCAGCGTAGGACCAGGGAGTAACTATGGCTACACCTTC. Translation: CASSVGPGSNYGYTF.